What follows are 10 T cell receptor beta chains derived from one specimen sequenced in a study of cytomegalovirus exposure and HLA in healthy donors. The PCR had 60 Vbeta and 13 Jbeta primers. Only in-frame clones appear in the TCRdb table, and some are missing; sequencing was by immunoSEQ multiplex PCR. Among about 140,000 clones listed, 65% to 90% were seen once. The sequencing sample was made of PBMCs. The receptor source for this set is a female donor in good health and CMV-seronegative.

The chain carries TRBV5-1 and TRBJ2-2, with 12 bases matching TRBD2. The CDR3 totals 16 residues. Germline V CDR1 and CDR2: SGHRS, YFSETQ. V lost 0 bases to trimming and J lost 7 bases; unmatched junction nucleotides: 4. CDR3 sequence (DNA): TGCGCCAGCAGCTTGGTACTAGCGGGAGGCGGCGGGGAGCTGTTTTTT. Translated: CASSLVLAGGGGELFF.

The V gene is TRBV6-5, the J gene TRBJ2-6, with no clear D. CDR3 length: 15 residues. The ends were cut back, 3 bases at V and 0 bases at J, with 6 bases in the middle. From germline, CDR1 is MNHEY and CDR2 SVGAGI. Here the CDR3 DNA reads TGTGCCAGCAGTTATCGGTACTCTGGGGCCAACGTCCTGACTTTC. This gives the protein CASSYRYSGANVLTF.

The chain uses TRBV6-5 and TRBJ1-1; 10 bases match TRBD1. This CDR3 comprises 14 residues. Germline assignment: CDR1 MNHEY and CDR2 SVGAGI. Germline trimming cut 0 bases from V and 6 bases from J; bases unmatched to any gene: 1. The CDR3 bases are TGTGCCAGCAGTTACTCGACAGGGGGCTCTGAAGCTTTCTTT. Its translation is CASSYSTGGSEAFF.

This chain connects TRBV9 to TRBJ1-4; D gene ambiguous. There are 15 residues in the CDR3. Germline CDR1 SGDLS, CDR2 YYNGEE. Trimming took off 0 bases at V and 8 bases at J, with 14 bases between the two ends. In nucleotides, the CDR3 is TGTGCCAGCAGCGTAGGCGGCACGAGAGGCGAAAAACTGTTTTTT. This gives the protein CASSVGGTRGEKLFF.

The V gene is TRBV5-4, the J gene TRBJ2-2, with 14 bases fitting TRBD2. With 0 bases clipped from V and 6 bases from J, the junction kept 13 bases outside the gene matches. The CDR3 runs to 20 residues. Germline V gives CDR1 SGHNT, CDR2 YYREEE (reference sequence). CDR3 DNA sequence: TGTGCCAGCAGCTTGGCTTCCGGGACTAGCGGGAGCGGGGTGGCCGGGGAGCTGTTTTTT. Its protein is CASSLASGTSGSGVAGELFF.

The gene calls are TRBV27 and TRBJ2-7, with TRBD2 as a possible D gene (6 bases). CDR1 MNHEY and CDR2 SMNVEV come from the germline V gene (reference sequence). CDR3 length: 15 residues. The V end lost 1 base, the J end lost 2 bases, and 12 bases lay between the germline ends. CDR3 in DNA: TGTGCCAGCAGTTTATTGGGGACTGGACCCTACGAGCAGTACTTC. Protein product: CASSLLGTGPYEQYF.

The chain carries TRBV5-4 and TRBJ2-7; TRBD2 aligns across 10 bases. The J segment lost 4 bases and the V segment lost 4 bases, leaving 11 bases of the junction unmatched. CDR1 and CDR2 (germline): SGHNT, YYREEE (reference sequence). The CDR3 has 16 amino acids. CDR3 amino acids: CASSPPSGRAKYEQYF. Here the CDR3 DNA reads TGTGCCAGCAGCCCCCCGAGCGGGAGGGCCAAATACGAGCAGTACTTC.

The chain recombines TRBV2 with TRBJ2-7; 7 bases line up with TRBD1. CDR3 size: 13 residues. Looked up from germline, CDR1 is SNHLY and CDR2 is FYNNEI. Trimming took 7 bases from V and 3 from J; bases not matched to a gene: 6. For the CDR3, the DNA is TGTGCCAGCAACGGGGCAGGGGGCTACGAGCAGTACTTC. This gives the protein CASNGAGGYEQYF. The entire variable domain, with the rest obtained from reference TRBV2 and TRBJ2-7, is as follows: EPEVTQTPSHQVTQMGQEVILRCVPISNHLYFYWYRQILGQKVEFLVSFYNNEISEKSEIFDDQFSVERPDGSNFTLKIRSTKLEDSAMYFCASNGAGGYEQYFGPGTRLTVT.

CDR3 bases: TGTGCCAGCAGAAAAAAGGGGAACCAGCCCCAGCATTTT. Translation: CASRKKGNQPQHF. The chain carries TRBV7-6 and TRBJ1-5; possible D gene TRBD1, 5 bases. The CDR3 loop spans 13 amino acids. Germline assignment: CDR1 SGHVS and CDR2 FNYEAQ. Trimming removed 6 bases from V and 7 bases from J, with 13 bases in between.

V gene TRBV27 combines with J gene TRBJ2-1; 11 positions agree with TRBD2. J lost 7 bases, V lost 4 bases, and 12 bases had no gene match. The CDR3 is 17 amino acids. Looked up from germline, CDR1 is MNHEY and CDR2 is SMNVEV (reference sequence). The CDR3 sequence: CASSSLPLAGVKNEQFF. CDR3 nucleotide sequence: TGTGCCAGCAGTTCACTCCCACTAGCGGGAGTGAAGAATGAGCAGTTCTTC.